This T cell receptor (beta chain) was documented in a study of shared clonotypes between healthy human individuals. CD45RO-negative, CCR7-selected cells formed the naive CD8 fraction, which excluded terminally differentiated effector memory CD45RA+ cells. Germline assignment: CDR1 ENHRY and CDR2 SYGVKD. This CDR3 contains 12 residues. This table comes from immunoSEQ multiplex PCR, and its TCRdb copy is limited to in-frame clones, with some not included. Among 660,000 or so clones, 90% to 97% were seen once, and the ten largest hold more than 0.085%. Details on this clone: One junction end disagrees with the germline gene, perhaps due to a read error.

The chain links TRBV10-3 to TRBJ2-1, with TRBD1 matching 8 bases. The clonotype was recovered from a woman in her 30s in good health. Sequencing input: naive CD8+ T cells sorted from blood. CDR3 residues: CAISDDRDRTIF. The CDR3 nucleotides are TGTGCCATCAGTGACGACCGGGACAGGACGATCTTC.